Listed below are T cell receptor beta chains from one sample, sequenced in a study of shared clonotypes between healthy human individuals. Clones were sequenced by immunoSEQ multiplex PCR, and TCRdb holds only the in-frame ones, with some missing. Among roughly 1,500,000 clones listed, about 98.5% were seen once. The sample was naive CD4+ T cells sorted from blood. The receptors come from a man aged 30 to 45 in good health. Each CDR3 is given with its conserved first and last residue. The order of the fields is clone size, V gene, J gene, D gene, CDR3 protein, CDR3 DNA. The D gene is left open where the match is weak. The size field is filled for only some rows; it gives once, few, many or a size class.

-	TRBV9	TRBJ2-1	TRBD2	CASSVEGLGFGEQFF	TGTGCCAGCAGCGTAGAGGGACTAGGCTTTGGTGAGCAGTTCTTC
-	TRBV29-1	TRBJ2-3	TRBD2	CSASALAGGRTDTQYF	TGCAGCGCCTCTGCCCTAGCGGGAGGAAGGACAGATACGCAGTATTTT
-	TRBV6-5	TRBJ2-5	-	CASSYSGGYQETQYF	TGTGCCAGCAGTTACTCGGGCGGGTACCAAGAGACCCAGTACTTC
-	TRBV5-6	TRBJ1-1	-	CASSTSLGPASTEAFF	TGTGCCAGCAGTACGAGTCTCGGTCCGGCCTCCACTGAAGCTTTCTTT
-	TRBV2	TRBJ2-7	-	CAIGLKPGVQYF	TGTGCCATCGGACTTAAACCTGGGGTGCAGTACTTC
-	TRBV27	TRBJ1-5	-	CASSFRPPGNQPQHF	TGTGCCAGCAGTTTCCGGCCCCCCGGGAATCAGCCCCAGCATTTT
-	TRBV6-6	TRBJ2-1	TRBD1	CASSNNRDRGPGEQFF	TGTGCCAGCAGTAACAACCGGGACAGGGGTCCTGGGGAGCAGTTCTTC
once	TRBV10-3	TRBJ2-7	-	CAISDVARVTYEQYF	TGTGCCATCAGTGACGTGGCCAGGGTTACCTACGAGCAGTACTTC
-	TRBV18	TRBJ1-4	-	CASSPQQVHEKLFF	TGTGCCAGCTCACCACAACAGGTCCATGAAAAACTGTTTTTT
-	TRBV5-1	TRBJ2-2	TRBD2	CASSLAGGPAGELFF	TGCGCCAGCAGCTTGGCGGGAGGGCCAGCCGGGGAGCTGTTTTTT
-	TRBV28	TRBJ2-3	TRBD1	CASSFHETGRDTQYF	TGTGCCAGCAGTTTTCATGAGACAGGGCGAGATACGCAGTATTTT
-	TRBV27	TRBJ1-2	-	CASRSSGLYGYTF	TGTGCCAGCAGGTCGAGTGGGCTCTATGGCTACACCTTC
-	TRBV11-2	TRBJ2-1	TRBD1	CASNPTGSSYNEQFF	TGTGCCAGCAACCCGACAGGGAGCTCCTACAATGAGCAGTTCTTC
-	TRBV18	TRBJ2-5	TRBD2	CASSPGTSGSETQYF	TGTGCCAGCTCACCCGGGACTAGCGGCTCCGAGACCCAGTACTTC
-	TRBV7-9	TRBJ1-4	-	CASSFDSNEKLFF	TGTGCCAGCAGCTTCGACAGTAATGAAAAACTGTTTTTT
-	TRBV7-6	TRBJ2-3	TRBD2	CASSLADSGPSTDTQYF	TGTGCCAGCAGCTTAGCGGATAGCGGGCCTAGCACAGATACGCAGTATTTT
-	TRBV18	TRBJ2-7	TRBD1	CASSPGQGSRYEQYF	TGTGCCAGCTCACCGGGACAGGGGTCCCGATACGAGCAGTACTTC
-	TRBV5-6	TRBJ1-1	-	CASRPGHPTEGNTEAFF	TGTGCCAGCAGACCTGGACACCCCACGGAGGGGAACACTGAAGCTTTCTTT
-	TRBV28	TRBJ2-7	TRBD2	CASTQAGAEQYF	TGTGCCAGCACCCAGGCGGGAGCCGAGCAGTACTTC
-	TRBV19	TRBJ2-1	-	CASRPRIEVHNEQFF	TGTGCCAGTAGACCCCGAATAGAAGTTCACAATGAGCAGTTCTTC
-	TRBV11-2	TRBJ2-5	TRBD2	CASSQTSGRETQYF	TGTGCCAGCAGCCAGACTAGCGGGAGGGAGACCCAGTACTTC
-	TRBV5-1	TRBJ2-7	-	CASSHVTAGNYEQYF	TGCGCCAGCAGCCACGTGACCGCTGGGAACTACGAGCAGTACTTC
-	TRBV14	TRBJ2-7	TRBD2	CASSHTPLAESYEQYF	TGTGCCAGCAGCCACACCCCCCTAGCGGAGTCCTACGAGCAGTACTTC
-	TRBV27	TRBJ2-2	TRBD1	CASSMRQGARTGELFF	TGTGCCAGCAGTATGCGACAGGGGGCACGGACCGGGGAGCTGTTTTTT
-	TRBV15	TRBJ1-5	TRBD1	CATSGWDRRPNQPQHF	TGTGCCACCAGCGGGTGGGACAGGAGACCCAATCAGCCCCAGCATTTT
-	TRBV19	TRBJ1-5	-	CASSYNREGTQPQHF	TGTGCCAGTAGCTATAACAGGGAAGGGACTCAGCCCCAGCATTTT
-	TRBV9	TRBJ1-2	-	CASRRLGPRYGYTF	TGTGCCAGCAGGAGGTTGGGACCGAGATATGGCTACACCTTC
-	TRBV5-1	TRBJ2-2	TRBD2	CASSRANLAGGANTGELFF	TGCGCCAGCAGCCGCGCTAACTTGGCGGGAGGGGCAAACACCGGGGAGCTGTTTTTT
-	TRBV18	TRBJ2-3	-	CASSPLVSDLGTDTQYF	TGTGCCAGCTCACCACTAGTATCGGACTTAGGCACAGATACGCAGTATTTT
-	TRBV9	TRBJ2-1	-	CASSLDGSTYNEQFF	TGTGCCAGCAGTCTTGATGGGAGTACCTACAATGAGCAGTTCTTC
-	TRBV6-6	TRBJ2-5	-	CASSYSRVQETQYF	TGTGCCAGCAGTTACTCTAGGGTCCAAGAGACCCAGTACTTC
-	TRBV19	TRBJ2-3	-	CASSRGEKADTQYF	TGTGCCAGTAGTAGGGGGGAGAAAGCAGATACGCAGTATTTT
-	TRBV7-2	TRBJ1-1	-	CASSPNLMNTEAFF	TGTGCCAGCAGTCCCAATCTCATGAACACTGAAGCTTTCTTT
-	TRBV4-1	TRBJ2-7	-	CASGWRENSEQYF	TGCGCCAGCGGTTGGAGGGAGAACTCCGAGCAGTACTTC
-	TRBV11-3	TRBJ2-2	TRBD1	CASSRQGAGELFF	TGTGCCAGCAGCAGACAGGGAGCCGGGGAGCTGTTTTTT
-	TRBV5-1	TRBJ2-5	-	CASSLGKQETQYF	TGCGCCAGCAGCTTGGGAAAACAAGAGACCCAGTACTTC
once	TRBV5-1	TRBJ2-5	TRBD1	CASSLATGQQETQYF	TGCGCCAGCAGCTTGGCGACAGGGCAACAAGAGACCCAGTACTTC
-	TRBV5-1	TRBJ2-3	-	CASSSAGKSTDTQYF	TGCGCCAGCAGCAGCGCAGGTAAAAGCACAGATACGCAGTATTTT
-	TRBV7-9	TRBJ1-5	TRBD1	CASSSWTGYSNQPQHF	TGTGCCAGCAGCTCCTGGACAGGTTATAGCAATCAGCCCCAGCATTTT
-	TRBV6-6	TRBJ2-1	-	CASRTFRLGDNEQFF	TGTGCCAGCAGGACGTTCCGCTTAGGGGACAATGAGCAGTTCTTC